The TCR beta chain described here comes from a study of T cells after yellow fever vaccination. Researchers made TCR cDNA using 5'RACE template switching, and this step added a universal primer site and UMIs. TCRdb itself ran the 5' RACE reads through MiXCR, one entry per CDR3 protein. The data contain 620,000 or so distinct CDR3 sequences, 9% to 15% of them singletons. The CDR3 has 12 amino acids. The V gene lost 3 bases and the J gene lost 4 bases, with 7 bases spanning the gap. Germline V gene lookup returns CDR1 SQVTM and CDR2 ANQGSEA. The chain couples TRBV29-1 to TRBJ2-1; D is uncertain. The sample was PBMCs, taken on the day of the yellow fever booster vaccination. The source of this sequence is a man aged 25 to 40 who received the YFV17D yellow fever vaccine. In DNA, the CDR3 is TGCAGCGTTGAGCGTCGTTACAATGAGCAGTTCTTC. This encodes CSVERRYNEQFF.